This T cell receptor beta chain was recovered during a study of cytomegalovirus exposure and HLA in healthy donors. V lost 3 bases and J 1 base, leaving 15 bases between the germline ends. The CDR3 sequence is 16 residues long. Germline V CDR1 and CDR2: SGHTA, FQGNSA. Amplification used 60 Vbeta primers and 13 Jbeta primers. Measured with immunoSEQ multiplex PCR; TCRdb has only the in-frame clones, and not every one. The profile shows 70,000 to 100,000 clones, under 80% of them singletons. Sequenced material: PBMCs. The sequence derives from a woman aged 45-65 years in good health and CMV-seropositive. The rearrangement uses TRBV7-2 and TRBJ1-1; D not certain. CDR3 sequence (DNA): TGTGCCAGCAGCTTCCTGACAACCCAAAGGAACACTGAAGCTTTCTTT. It is translated as CASSFLTTQRNTEAFF.